The subject of this entry is one T cell receptor beta chain. This entry comes from a study of blood T cells in healthy people across ages. Study overall: Template switching retrieved approximately one barcoded beta molecule for each two T cells.

The second PCR ran about 6 to 12 cycles with a sample-barcoded 5' primer and J-beta primers. A template-switch adaptor containing 12 random nucleotides labeled each cDNA molecule. From the 5' RACE reads, TCRdb called clonotypes with MiXCR, one entry per CDR3 protein. The sample records some 1.7 million distinct CDR3 sequences, under 30% being singletons. The CDR3 extends over 14 amino acids. V lost 0 bases and J lost 6; bases outside the gene matches: 4. Germline-derived CDR1 and CDR2 are ENHRY and SYGVKD. The rearrangement links TRBV10-3 to TRBJ1-2, with 7 bases aligning to TRBD1. The sequence was collected from a woman in her twenties or thirties in good health. The sample comprised blood. The CDR3 here is CAISESGTVNGYTF. The DNA of the CDR3 is TGTGCCATCAGTGAGTCCGGGACAGTGAATGGCTACACCTTC.